What follows are 17 T cell receptor beta chains derived from one specimen sequenced in a study of T cells after posttransplantation cyclophosphamide. Clones were sequenced by immunoSEQ multiplex PCR, and TCRdb holds only the in-frame ones, with some missing. The sample has more than 50,000 clones; 86% are singletons. Sample: PBMCs. The receptors come from a man between 25 and 39 years old with a blood cancer, CMV-positive, and with a related stem cell donor.

This chain links TRBV14 with TRBJ2-7, with D possibly matching TRBD2 (6 bases). The V end lost 4 bases, the J end lost 6 bases, and 13 bases lay between the germline ends. Germline V lookup: CDR1 SGHDN, CDR2 FVKESK. The CDR3 runs 13 residues. CDR3 coding DNA: TGTGCCAGCAGCCGAGGGACTTCGTTCGAGCAGTACTTC. Protein product: CASSRGTSFEQYF.

The chain has TRBV7-9 and TRBJ2-5, with 11 bases aligning to TRBD1. Per the germline V gene, CDR1 is SEHNR and CDR2 is FQNEAQ (reference sequence). The V segment lost 3 bases and the J segment 4 bases; nucleotides outside the gene matches: 4. There are 15 residues in the CDR3. The CDR3 loop reads CASSFRTGGRETQYF. In nucleotides, the CDR3 is TGTGCCAGCAGCTTCCGGACAGGGGGCAGAGAGACCCAGTACTTC.

The rearrangement joins TRBV2 to TRBJ2-3, with 7 bases matching TRBD1. CDR1 SNHLY and CDR2 FYNNEI come from the germline V gene. J lost 3 bases, V lost 10 bases, and 7 bases had no gene match. The CDR3 has 13 amino acids. In DNA, the CDR3 is TGTGCCACAGGGGGTGACGAAACAGATACGCAGTATTTT. Protein: CATGGDETDTQYF.

This clone was recorded once. The chain has TRBV5-4 and TRBJ2-1; 10 bases are shared with TRBD1. CDR1 is SGHNT, CDR2 YYREEE, per germline (reference sequence). J was trimmed by 5 bases and V by 4 bases; bases with no gene match: 6. The CDR3 extends over 15 amino acids. CDR3 DNA sequence: TGTGCCAGCAGCCCACGGGACAGGGGTGACAATGAGCAGTTCTTC. Translating it yields CASSPRDRGDNEQFF. Filled out from reference TRBV5-4 and TRBJ2-1, the complete variable domain reads ETGVTQSPTHLIKTRGQQVTLRCSSQSGHNTVSWYQQALGQGPQFIFQYYREEENGRGNFPPRFSGLQFPNYSSELNVNALELDDSALYLCASSPRDRGDNEQFFGPGTRLTVL.

The chain recombines TRBV9 with TRBJ1-4; TRBD1 matches at 9 bases. The J segment lost 8 bases and the V segment lost 0 bases, leaving 11 bases of the junction unmatched. Germline loops: CDR1 SGDLS, CDR2 YYNGEE. The CDR3 contains 17 residues. The CDR3 coding sequence is TGTGCCAGCAGCGTAGAGGGACAGGGAAGGGCGGGAGAAAAACTGTTTTTT. It is translated as CASSVEGQGRAGEKLFF.

About this clone: The junction departs from the called germline gene at one end, perhaps through a read error. The CDR3 DNA follows: TGTGCCACCAGCAGGTGGGCTAGCGGCACAGATACGCAGTATTTT. Amino acids: CATSRWASGTDTQYF. The chain has TRBV7-3 and TRBJ2-3; D perhaps matches TRBD2 (6 bases). The CDR3 has 15 residues. Germline-derived CDR1 and CDR2 are SGHTA and FQGTGA. Based on the CDR3 plus reference TRBV7-3 and TRBJ2-3, the full variable domain is GAGVSQTPSNKVTEKGKYVELRCDPISGHTALYWYRQSLGQGPEFLIYFQGTGAADDSGLPNDRFFAVRPEGSVSTLKIQRTERGDSAVYLCATSRWASGTDTQYFGPGTRLTVL.

The chain recombines TRBV7-2 with TRBJ2-1; no reliable D call. The CDR3 has 11 amino acids. Deletions cut 5 bases from V and 10 bases from J, with 9 bases between. Per germline, CDR1 SGHTA and CDR2 FQGNSA. The CDR3 bases are TGTGCCAGCAGCATAAGCCGGGAGCAGTTCTTC. This codes for CASSISREQFF.

The chain has TRBV6-5 and TRBJ2-7; no definite D call. Germline CDR1 is MNHEY and CDR2 is SVGAGI. The CDR3 consists of 12 residues. Trimming cost V 5 bases and J 6 bases, with 11 bases left between them. CDR3 sequence reads: CASSQVLGEQYF. The DNA of the CDR3 is TGTGCCAGCAGTCAGGTTTTAGGCGAGCAGTACTTC.

The gene calls are TRBV7-3 and TRBJ2-1; 10 positions match TRBD2. The CDR3 is 16 amino acids. Per the germline V gene, CDR1 is SGHTA and CDR2 is FQGTGA. The V gene end was trimmed by 2 bases and the J gene end by 7 bases; junction bases not matched to a gene: 8. CDR3 DNA: TGTGCCAGCAGCTTATTCGCTAGCGGGAGCGGGAATGAGCAGTTCTTC. Its protein product is CASSLFASGSGNEQFF.

V is TRBV5-5 and J is TRBJ1-1, with D unresolved. This CDR3 has 13 amino acids. Germline assignment: CDR1 SGHKS and CDR2 YYEKEE (reference sequence). Deletions cut 1 base from V and 0 bases from J, with 4 bases between. This CDR3 is CASSLLLNTEAFF. In DNA form, the CDR3 reads TGTGCCAGCAGCTTGCTGTTGAACACTGAAGCTTTCTTT.

The V gene is TRBV2, the J gene TRBJ1-1; TRBD1 might be the D (5 bases). The CDR3 spans 14 residues. CDR1 and CDR2 from the germline V gene are SNHLY and FYNNEI. Trimming took 7 bases from V and 4 from J, leaving 16 bases between them. The CDR3: CASILGSGGTEAFF. As DNA, the CDR3 is TGTGCCAGCATACTAGGTTCCGGGGGCACTGAAGCTTTCTTT.

The chain uses TRBV6-6 and TRBJ2-1; possible D gene TRBD1, 5 bases. There are 15 residues in the CDR3. The V gene lost 6 bases and the J gene lost 4 bases, with 16 bases spanning the gap. Per germline, CDR1 MNHNY and CDR2 SVGAGI (reference sequence). In nucleotides, the CDR3 is TGTGCCAGCAGACCATACAGGACGACTTACAATGAGCAGTTCTTC. It specifies CASRPYRTTYNEQFF.

The V call is TRBV11-3, the J call TRBJ2-7; tentative D call: TRBD2 (5 bases). The V end was cut by 5 bases, the J end by 3 bases, with 11 bases between. The germline V gene encodes CDR1 SGHNT and CDR2 YENEEA. The CDR3 is 13 amino acids. The chain's CDR3 is CASSPRGSYEQYF. DNA of the CDR3: TGTGCCAGCAGCCCTCGGGGTAGCTACGAGCAGTACTTC.

The J gene is TRBJ2-7, the V gene TRBV6-5, with TRBD1 matching over 7 bases. Germline values: CDR1 MNHEY, CDR2 SVGAGI. The CDR3 spans 14 residues. After removal of 2 bases from V and 4 bases from J, the junction contained 5 bases not matched to a gene. The CDR3 coding sequence is TGTGCCAGCAGTTACGGACAGGTTGGGTACGAGCAGTACTTC. Translation gives CASSYGQVGYEQYF.

In this sample, this clone turned up a few times. The V and J genes are TRBV15 and TRBJ2-7; 7 nucleotides align to TRBD2. After removal of 3 bases from V and 6 bases from J, the junction contained 8 bases not matched to a gene. CDR1 and CDR2 from the germline V gene are LNHNV and YYDKDF (reference sequence). This CDR3 has 14 amino acids. The CDR3 region has the DNA TGTGCCACCAGCAGTAGCGCTCAGCGGGGCGAGCAGTACTTC. This sequence encodes CATSSSAQRGEQYF.

The chain recombines TRBV7-8 with TRBJ1-5; 8 nucleotides agree with TRBD1. Germline loops: CDR1 SGHVS, CDR2 FQNEAQ. The junction had 13 bases not matched to a gene; V was cut back by 8 bases and J by 1 base. The CDR3 loop spans 17 amino acids. CDR3 in DNA: TGTGCCAGCTTTCGGCATAGACAGGGGAAAAGCAATCAGCCCCAGCATTTT. Its translation: CASFRHRQGKSNQPQHF. Full variable domain (rest looked up from reference TRBV7-8 and TRBJ1-5): GAGVSQSPRYKVAKRGQDVALRCDPISGHVSLFWYQQALGQGPEFLTYFQNEAQLDKSGLPSDRFFAERPEGSVSTLKIQRTQQEDSAVYLCASFRHRQGKSNQPQHFGDGTRLSIL.

This rearrangement joins TRBV18 to TRBJ2-5; TRBD2 aligns across 7 bases. V gave up 2 bases and J gave up 2 bases; unmatched junction bases: 11. CDR1 KGHSH and CDR2 LQKENI come from the germline V gene. The CDR3 sequence is 17 residues long. The CDR3 reads CASSPIGQASGQETQYF. The CDR3 DNA reads TGTGCCAGCTCACCAATTGGTCAGGCTAGCGGTCAAGAGACCCAGTACTTC.